This T cell receptor beta chain stems from a study of tumor-infiltrating lymphocytes in primary liver carcinoma. On the study more broadly: Each of the growths was stage T1-T3 N0M0, extending roughly 4.2 to 11 cm across. Overall study results and limits: Only about 7-25% of top clones were detected in each of the five tumor regions.

Details on this clonotype: Its antigen is currently unknown. Being one base from a much bigger clone, this may be a read error. The CDR3 does not end in the conserved phenylalanine or tryptophan, so this is likely a read error.

From unsorted bulk tissue weighing about 20-32 mg, DNA and RNA were co-extracted. Separate regions, five per tumor, were sampled. More than 80% viable tumor cells made up every tumor sample. This CDR3 has 14 amino acids. Germline assignment: CDR1 LNHDA and CDR2 SQIVND (reference sequence). V was clipped by 6 bases and J by 2 bases; unmatched bases: 7. The template, 500 ng total RNA, yielded TCR beta cDNA made with a constant-region primer. Investigators got TCR beta libraries out of three nested multiplex PCR rounds, done with slightly modified ARM-PCR. Each of the first two PCR rounds ran approximately 10 cycles with TRBV1-TRBV30 forward and C-beta reverse primers. TCRdb re-derived calls from the multiplex PCR reads in MiXCR, one entry per CDR3 protein. Of under 45,000 distinct CDR3 sequences listed, approximately 73% were seen once; the top ten hold over 15%.

The sequence was obtained from a man aged 35 to 55 with primary liver carcinoma and hepatitis B virus infection. Sequencing used liver tumor tissue from sampling region 2. This sample's subset: tumor region T2, inferior pole. The rearrangement links TRBV19 to TRBJ2-7, with 7 bases fitting TRBD1. CDR3 amino acids: CASRTGSGPYEQYS. The CDR3 bases are TGTGCCAGTAGGACAGGGTCGGGCCCCTACGAGCAGTACTCC.